A single sample gave rise to the 13 T cell receptor beta chains below, sequenced in a study of PD-L1 blockade in urothelial cancer. TCRdb keeps only in-frame clones here, not all; method: immunoSEQ multiplex PCR. The table includes tens of thousands of clones, about 90% detected once. Time point: pretreatment peripheral blood. The source material was PBMCs, sampled around atezolizumab (anti-PD-L1) treatment. The receptors were sampled from a man between 65 and 85 years old with urothelial cancer.

V is TRBV5-1 and J is TRBJ1-1; TRBD1 matches at 8 bases. The V segment lost 4 bases and the J segment 4 bases; nucleotides outside the gene matches: 6. This CDR3 contains 14 residues. CDR1 is SGHRS and CDR2 is YFSETQ in the germline V gene. The CDR3, as DNA: TGCGCCAGCAGCACGGACAGGGTGAGCACTGAAGCTTTCTTT. It translates to CASSTDRVSTEAFF.

The gene calls are TRBV6-1 and TRBJ2-3, with 8 bases identical to TRBD2. CDR1 and CDR2 from the germline V gene are MNHNS and SASEGT. V dropped 0 bases and J dropped 8; count of bases not matched to a gene: 10. This CDR3 region has 16 residues. The CDR3 loop reads CASSEALPGGQVTQYF. The CDR3 DNA is TGTGCCAGCAGTGAAGCGCTTCCGGGGGGGCAGGTTACGCAGTATTTT.

V gene TRBV6-1 combines with J gene TRBJ1-1, with TRBD1 identical over 8 bases. The CDR3 is 14 residues long. Germline lookup yields CDR1 MNHNS and CDR2 SASEGT. Losses at the gene ends were 4 bases for V and 6 bases for J; bases not matched to a gene: 7. This CDR3 reads CASSAPPGGAEAFF. DNA of the CDR3: TGTGCCAGCAGTGCTCCCCCAGGGGGCGCTGAAGCTTTCTTT.

The V call is TRBV11-2, the J call TRBJ2-3; TRBD1 matches 7 bases. This CDR3 contains 16 residues. V was pared by 4 bases and J by 4 bases, with 11 bases of the junction left unmatched. Germline assignment: CDR1 SGHAT and CDR2 FQNNGV. The CDR3 loop is CASSSRTPQGADTQYF. The CDR3 bases are TGTGCCAGCAGCTCCCGCACCCCCCAGGGGGCAGATACGCAGTATTTT.

This clone has only a few counts. The V and J genes are TRBV11-2 and TRBJ2-1; TRBD2 matches 8 bases. The V segment lost 2 bases and the J segment 3 bases; nucleotides outside the gene matches: 6. The CDR3 covers 16 residues. Germline V CDR1 and CDR2: SGHAT, FQNNGV. The CDR3 nucleotides are TGTGCCAGCAGCTTACAAGCGGGAGATTTCTACAATGAGCAGTTCTTC. Protein: CASSLQAGDFYNEQFF.

The CDR3 coding sequence is TGCGCCAGCCGCGCCGGCGGGAGGGAGACCCAGTACTTC. It is translated as CASRAGGRETQYF. The chain has TRBV5-1 and TRBJ2-5, with 8 bases lining up with TRBD2. This CDR3 is built from 13 residues. Trimming took 7 bases from V and 5 from J; bases not matched to a gene: 7. Germline CDR1 SGHRS, CDR2 YFSETQ.

The rearrangement joins TRBV28 to TRBJ2-7, with 7 bases identical to TRBD1. The CDR3 is made up of 14 amino acids. Germline V gene sequence: CDR1 MDHEN, CDR2 SYDVKM. Trimming cost V 6 bases and J 1 base; bases outside gene matches: 6. The CDR3, as DNA: TGTGCCAGCAGGCCGGGACAGCTGTCCTACGAGCAGTACTTC. The encoded protein is CASRPGQLSYEQYF.

This clone was counted between two and nine times. The chain is built from TRBV9 and TRBJ2-3; 7 nucleotides line up with TRBD1. The CDR3 is 15 residues long. Per the germline V gene, CDR1 is SGDLS and CDR2 is YYNGEE. Germline trimming cut 3 bases from V and 3 bases from J; bases unmatched to any gene: 7. CDR3 sequence: CASSAHVGQTDTQYF. CDR3 nucleotide sequence: TGTGCCAGCAGCGCACACGTGGGACAGACAGATACGCAGTATTTT.

The rearrangement uses TRBV10-3 and TRBJ2-1; possibly TRBD2 for D (5 bases). The CDR3 contains 16 residues. The germline CDR1 and CDR2 sequences are ENHRY and SYGVKD. The ends were cut back, 6 bases at V and 5 bases at J, with 20 bases in the middle. CDR3 sequence (DNA): TGTGCCATCAGGACCGGAAGCGGAGGTCGCAACAATGAGCAGTTCTTC. Protein sequence: CAIRTGSGGRNNEQFF.

The chain joins TRBV25-1 to TRBJ2-7; tentatively, D is TRBD2 (6 bases). Deletions cut 4 bases from V and 2 bases from J, with 15 bases between. CDR3 length: 15 residues. The germline gives CDR1 MGHDK, CDR2 SYGVNS. The CDR3 region is CASSGDSPSPYEQYF. CDR3 bases: TGTGCCAGCAGTGGGGACTCGCCGAGTCCCTACGAGCAGTACTTC.

This chain joins TRBV5-1 and TRBJ2-7; TRBD1 aligns across 7 bases. The germline V gene encodes CDR1 SGHRS and CDR2 YFSETQ. This CDR3 spans 14 amino acids. After removal of 1 base from V and 1 base from J, the junction contained 2 bases not matched to a gene. The CDR3 DNA reads TGCGCCAGCAGCTTGACGACAGGGTCCTACGAGCAGTACTTC. This codes for CASSLTTGSYEQYF.

This rearrangement joins TRBV18 to TRBJ1-5; 7 bases are a match to TRBD1. CDR1 is KGHSH, CDR2 LQKENI, per germline. CDR3 length: 16 amino acids. The trim removed 2 bases at V and 1 base at J, leaving 5 bases unmatched. For the CDR3, the DNA is TGTGCCAGCTCACCAGCCAGGGGGTCCAGCAATCAGCCCCAGCATTTT. Translating it yields CASSPARGSSNQPQHF.

The V call is TRBV25-1, the J call TRBJ2-1; 7 bases agree with TRBD2. Germline V gene sequence: CDR1 MGHDK, CDR2 SYGVNS. J was trimmed by 6 bases and V by 1 base; bases with no gene match: 6. The length of the CDR3 is 15 residues. The CDR3 region is CASSESQRGLNEQFF. The DNA for the CDR3 is TGTGCCAGCAGTGAATCTCAGCGGGGACTCAATGAGCAGTTCTTC.